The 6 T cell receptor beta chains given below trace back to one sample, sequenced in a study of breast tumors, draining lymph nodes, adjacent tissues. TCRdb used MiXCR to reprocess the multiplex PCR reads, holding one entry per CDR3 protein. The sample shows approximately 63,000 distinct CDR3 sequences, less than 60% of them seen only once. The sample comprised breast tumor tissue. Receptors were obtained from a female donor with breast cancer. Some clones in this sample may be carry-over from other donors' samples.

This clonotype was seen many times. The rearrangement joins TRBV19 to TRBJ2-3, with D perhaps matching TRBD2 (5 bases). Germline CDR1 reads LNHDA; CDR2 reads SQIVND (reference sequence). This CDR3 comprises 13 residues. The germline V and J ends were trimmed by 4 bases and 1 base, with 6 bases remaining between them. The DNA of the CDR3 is TGTGCCAGTAGTAGGGGAGGCACAGATACGCAGTATTTT. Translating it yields CASSRGGTDTQYF.

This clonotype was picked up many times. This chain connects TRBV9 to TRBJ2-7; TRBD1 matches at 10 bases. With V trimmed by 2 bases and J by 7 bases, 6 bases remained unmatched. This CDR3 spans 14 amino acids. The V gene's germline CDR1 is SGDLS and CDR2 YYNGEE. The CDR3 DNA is TGTGCCAGCAGCGTGTCAGGACAGGGGGGGGAGCAGTACTTC. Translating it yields CASSVSGQGGEQYF.

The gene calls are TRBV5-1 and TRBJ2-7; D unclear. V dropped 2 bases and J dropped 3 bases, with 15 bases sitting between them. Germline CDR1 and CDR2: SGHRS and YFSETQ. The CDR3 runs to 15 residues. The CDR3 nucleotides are TGCGCCAGCAGCTTCTCGGGTTCATCGGTCTACGAGCAGTACTTC. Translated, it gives CASSFSGSSVYEQYF. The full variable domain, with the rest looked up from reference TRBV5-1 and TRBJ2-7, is KAGVTQTPRYLIKTRGQQVTLSCSPISGHRSVSWYQQTPGQGLQFLFEYFSETQRNKGNFPGRFSGRQFSNSRSEMNVSTLELGDSALYLCASSFSGSSVYEQYFGPGTRLTVT.

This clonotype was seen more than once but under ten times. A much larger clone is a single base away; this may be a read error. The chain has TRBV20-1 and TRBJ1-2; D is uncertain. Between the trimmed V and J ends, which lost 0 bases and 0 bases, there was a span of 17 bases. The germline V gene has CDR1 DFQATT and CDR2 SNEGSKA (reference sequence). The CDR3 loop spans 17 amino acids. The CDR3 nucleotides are TGCAGTGCTAGAGATGCCCTAAAGGACGCACCTAACTATGGCTACACCTTC. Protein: CSARDALKDAPNYGYTF.

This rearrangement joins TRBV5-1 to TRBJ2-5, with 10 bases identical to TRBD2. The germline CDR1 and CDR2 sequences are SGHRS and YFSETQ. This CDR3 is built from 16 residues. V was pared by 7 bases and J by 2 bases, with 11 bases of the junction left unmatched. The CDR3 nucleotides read TGCGCCAGCTGCCTAGCACTAGCGGGGTTACAAGAGACCCAGTACTTC. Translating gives CASCLALAGLQETQYF.

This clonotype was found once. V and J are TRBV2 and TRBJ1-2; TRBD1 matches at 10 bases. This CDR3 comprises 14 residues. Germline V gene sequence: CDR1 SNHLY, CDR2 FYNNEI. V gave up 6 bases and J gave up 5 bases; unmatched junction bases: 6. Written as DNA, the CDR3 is TGTGCCAGCAGGCCCGGGACAGGGGATTATGGCTACACCTTC. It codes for CASRPGTGDYGYTF.